What follows are 13 T cell receptor beta chains derived from one specimen sequenced in a study of T cell changes during pregnancy in multiple sclerosis. TCRdb keeps only in-frame clones here, not all; method: immunoSEQ multiplex PCR. Of under 130,000 clones in the sample, roughly nine tenths are singletons; the top ten hold 0.75% to 0.95%. Sequences were derived from peripheral blood, sampled after pregnancy. These receptors came from a female donor with multiple sclerosis, enrolled in a pregnancy study.

This clone was counted once. The J gene is TRBJ2-1, the V gene TRBV19, with 9 nucleotides matching TRBD2. The CDR3 spans 15 residues. The germline CDR1 and CDR2 sequences are LNHDA and SQIVND (reference sequence). J lost 5 bases, V lost 1 base, and 3 bases had no gene match. CDR3 sequence: CASSIVGLADNEQFF. In DNA form, the CDR3 reads TGTGCCAGTAGTATAGTGGGACTAGCTGACAATGAGCAGTTCTTC.

The chain joins TRBV7-2 to TRBJ2-2; no clear D. V dropped 3 bases and J dropped 4 bases, with 12 bases sitting between them. The germline V gene encodes CDR1 SGHTA and CDR2 FQGNSA. The CDR3 runs 15 residues. Written as DNA, the CDR3 is TGTGCCAGCAGCTTCCGGAAGGAGATCACCGGGGAGCTGTTTTTT. As protein: CASSFRKEITGELFF.

This chain connects TRBV7-3 to TRBJ2-1; possible D gene TRBD1, 5 bases. Trimming shortened V by 2 bases and J by 8 bases, and 7 bases separated the two germline ends. Germline CDR1 and CDR2: SGHTA and FQGTGA. There are 12 residues in the CDR3. The CDR3 DNA reads as TGTGCCAGCAGCTTACAGGGCCATGAGCAGTTCTTC. It codes for CASSLQGHEQFF.

This chain connects TRBV12-5 to TRBJ2-4; 16 bases are a match to TRBD2. The CDR3 is 21 residues long. Germline V gene data show CDR1 as LGHNT and CDR2 as FRNRAP. J gave up 3 bases and V 4 bases, and 15 bases lay outside the gene matches. Here the CDR3 DNA reads TGTGCTAGTGGTTCCATCGGGAGGGGACTAGCGGGGGGGCTTAACAAAAACATTCAGTACTTC. It specifies CASGSIGRGLAGGLNKNIQYF.

The V call is TRBV2, the J call TRBJ2-2; 7 bases are shared with TRBD1. Germline V gene sequence: CDR1 SNHLY, CDR2 FYNNEI. The CDR3 runs 14 residues. V trimming: 6 bases; J trimming: 5 bases; junction bases outside the gene matches: 6. The CDR3 sequence: CASRVGGDTGELFF. The CDR3, as DNA: TGTGCCAGCAGAGTAGGGGGCGATACCGGGGAGCTGTTTTTT. Full variable domain (missing parts from reference TRBV2 and TRBJ2-2): EPEVTQTPSHQVTQMGQEVILRCVPISNHLYFYWYRQILGQKVEFLVSFYNNEISEKSEIFDDQFSVERPDGSNFTLKIRSTKLEDSAMYFCASRVGGDTGELFFGEGSRLTVL.

This chain uses TRBV29-1 with TRBJ2-3; no clear D gene. The V gene lost 3 bases and the J gene lost 4 bases, with 11 bases spanning the gap. Germline assignment: CDR1 SQVTM and CDR2 ANQGSEA. CDR3 length equals 13 residues. The CDR3 region is CSVEAVQPDTQYF. The DNA of the CDR3 is TGCAGCGTTGAGGCAGTCCAACCAGATACGCAGTATTTT.

This clone came up once. The chain carries TRBV2 and TRBJ1-2; 9 positions match TRBD1. The CDR3 is 16 amino acids. V trimming: 6 bases; J trimming: 7 bases; junction bases outside the gene matches: 15. Germline CDR1 is SNHLY and CDR2 is FYNNEI. CDR3 sequence (DNA): TGTGCCAGCAGCCTCCTACTACGACAGGGGGAGCGTGGCTACACCTTC. As protein: CASSLLLRQGERGYTF.

The gene calls are TRBV25-1 and TRBJ2-2; weak D call: TRBD2 (6 bases). This CDR3 region has 14 residues. V lost 8 bases to trimming and J lost 6 bases, with 16 bases between them. Germline lookup yields CDR1 MGHDK and CDR2 SYGVNS. The CDR3 nucleotides are TGTGCCAGCGGTAACGGAGGGCCACCCGGGGAGCTGTTTTTT. The encoded protein is CASGNGGPPGELFF.

This rearrangement joins TRBV7-3 to TRBJ2-2; maybe TRBD1 (6 bases). The germline V gene encodes CDR1 SGHTA and CDR2 FQGTGA. The V end was cut by 4 bases, the J end by 8 bases, with 14 bases between. This CDR3 is built from 14 residues. CDR3 sequence (DNA): TGTGCCAGCAGCTCCAACAGGGATCAGGGGGAGCTGTTTTTT. This translates into CASSSNRDQGELFF.

The genes are TRBV7-3 and TRBJ2-1; 10 positions agree with TRBD2. V was pared by 4 bases and J by 6 bases, with 6 bases of the junction left unmatched. The CDR3 runs to 15 residues. Germline V gene lookup returns CDR1 SGHTA and CDR2 FQGTGA. The chain's CDR3 is CASSYLAGALNEQFF. The CDR3, as DNA: TGTGCCAGCAGCTACCTAGCGGGGGCCCTCAATGAGCAGTTCTTC.

The CDR3 DNA sequence: TGTGCCAGCAGTACGAAACAGGGGCAGGTTGAAAAACTGTTTTTT. As protein: CASSTKQGQVEKLFF. This chain links TRBV27 with TRBJ1-4, with 7 nucleotides matching TRBD1. The germline V gene encodes CDR1 MNHEY and CDR2 SMNVEV (reference sequence). The CDR3 length is 15 residues. Trimming removed 5 bases from V and 7 bases from J; junction bases left unmatched: 10.

V gene TRBV7-9 combines with J gene TRBJ2-7, with 10 bases lining up with TRBD1. V was clipped by 5 bases and J by 4 bases; unmatched bases: 5. The CDR3 runs to 14 residues. The germline V gene encodes CDR1 SEHNR and CDR2 FQNEAQ (reference sequence). In DNA form, the CDR3 reads TGTGCCAGCAGCGGGCGGGACAGGGGTTACGAGCAGTACTTC. Amino acids: CASSGRDRGYEQYF.

The V and J genes are TRBV19 and TRBJ2-3, with D perhaps TRBD1 (5 bases). This CDR3 has 15 residues. V lost 3 bases and J 1 base, leaving 11 bases between the germline ends. Germline V gives CDR1 LNHDA, CDR2 SQIVND (reference sequence). In DNA form, the CDR3 reads TGTGCCAGTAGTATCGGCAGGGCGGGCACAGATACGCAGTATTTT. This codes for CASSIGRAGTDTQYF.